This TCR beta chain was documented in a study of blood T cell repertoires in COVID-19. In the study overall: Some COVID-19 samples were acute and others convalescent; all came from the United States, Italy and Spain. PBMCs, B-cell-depleted T cells, or T cells were the source of the cDNA or gDNA that made up the material.

The ends were cut back, 6 bases at V and 1 base at J, with 12 bases in the middle. This CDR3 spans 14 amino acids. The germline CDR1 and CDR2 sequences are SNHLY and FYNNEI. Authors' processing steps: Cell counts per sample came from amplifying reference gene primers. TCRdb's table, derived via immunoSEQ multiplex PCR, lists solely in-frame clones and lacks some. V and J calls and clone size are those listed in that table; D and trimming were worked out from the DNA. The sample includes about 130,000 clones, under 85% of them seen just once. This TCR came from a man between 60 and 70 years old with acute or convalescent COVID-19. Sequenced input: peripheral blood. V usage is TRBV2 and J usage is TRBJ2-5; the D gene is possibly TRBD2 (6 bases). The CDR3 reads CASRPLATQETQYF. The CDR3 coding sequence is TGTGCCAGCAGACCTCTAGCGACCCAAGAGACCCAGTACTTC.